This T cell receptor (beta chain) was sequenced in a study of blood T cell repertoires in COVID-19. Study in general: Samples taken during acute and convalescent COVID-19 were collected in the United States, Italy and Spain. Sample material is recorded as cDNA or gDNA derived from T cells, B-cell-depleted T cells, or PBMCs.

The participants were between roughly 18 and 89 years old and came from some 23 US areas. This CDR3 has 12 amino acids. Trimming shortened V by 6 bases and J by 8 bases, and 8 bases separated the two germline ends. CDR1 and CDR2 (germline): LGHNA, YNFKEQ. Assay: immunoSEQ multiplex PCR; the TCRdb copy retains only in-frame clones and omits some. The sample includes 350,000 to 500,000 clones, roughly 90% of them seen just once. This sequence joins TRBV4-2 and TRBJ1-6, with D possibly TRBD1 on 5 matching bases. The sequenced material came from PBMCs or T cells enriched from blood (not recorded which). The source is a woman between 18 and 29 years old who had been exposed to COVID-19. The CDR3 is CASRSGDSPLHF. The CDR3 DNA reads as TGTGCCAGCAGATCGGGGGATTCACCCCTCCACTTT.